These T cell receptor beta chains were read from a single sample in a study of vaccination and CD4 T cells after COVID-19. TCRdb re-derived calls from the PCR reads in MiXCR, one entry per CDR3 protein. The sample has 20,000 to 25,000 distinct CDR3 sequences, roughly 50% seen once. No antigens are known for them. The sequenced sample was CD4+ T cells from blood, cultured in vitro. The receptors here all came from a human donor who had recovered from COVID-19. The CDR3 runs from the conserved cysteine through the conserved F or W. The order of the fields is clone size, D gene, V gene, J gene, CDR3 protein, CDR3 DNA. D genes are given only for firm matches. A row's size may be missing; if present it is once, few, many or a size class.

clone size: .; D gene: .; V gene: TRBV28; J gene: TRBJ2-5; CDR3 protein: CASSALDFQETQYF; CDR3 DNA: TGTGCCAGCAGTGCCCTGGACTTTCAAGAGACCCAGTACTTC
clone size: .; D gene: .; V gene: TRBV5-4; J gene: TRBJ1-2; CDR3 protein: CASSDGQTNYGYTF; CDR3 DNA: TGTGCCAGCTCCGATGGACAGACTAACTATGGCTACACCTTC
clone size: once; D gene: .; V gene: TRBV6-2/TRBV6-3; J gene: TRBJ2-1; CDR3 protein: CASSYWVGSISNEQFF; CDR3 DNA: TGTGCCAGCAGTTACTGGGTCGGGAGCATCAGCAATGAGCAGTTCTTC
clone size: few; D gene: .; V gene: TRBV20-1; J gene: TRBJ1-2; CDR3 protein: CSVVRKEGYGYTF; CDR3 DNA: TGCAGTGTCGTACGTAAAGAAGGATATGGCTACACCTTC
clone size: few; D gene: TRBD2; V gene: TRBV11-3; J gene: TRBJ2-3; CDR3 protein: CASSRTTLSGSADTQYF; CDR3 DNA: TGTGCCAGCAGCCGAACAACCCTTAGCGGGAGCGCAGATACGCAGTATTTT
clone size: .; D gene: TRBD2; V gene: TRBV9; J gene: TRBJ2-5; CDR3 protein: CASTLLTSARQETQYF; CDR3 DNA: TGTGCCAGCACCTTACTAACTAGCGCCCGCCAAGAGACCCAGTACTTC
clone size: .; D gene: .; V gene: TRBV4-1; J gene: TRBJ1-2; CDR3 protein: CASSHRIAGGPALGYGYTF; CDR3 DNA: TGCGCCAGCAGCCACAGAATCGCAGGAGGGCCGGCACTTGGCTATGGCTACACCTTC
clone size: .; D gene: TRBD2; V gene: TRBV20-1; J gene: TRBJ2-7; CDR3 protein: CSAKSPAGVYEQYF; CDR3 DNA: TGCAGTGCTAAGTCCCCAGCGGGAGTGTACGAGCAGTACTTC
clone size: .; D gene: .; V gene: TRBV11-2; J gene: TRBJ1-5; CDR3 protein: CASSLQGNQPQHF; CDR3 DNA: TGTGCCAGCAGCTTACAGGGGAATCAGCCCCAGCATTTT
clone size: .; D gene: .; V gene: TRBV18; J gene: TRBJ1-5; CDR3 protein: CASSPESYRQPQHF; CDR3 DNA: TGTGCCAGCTCGCCCGAAAGTTATCGACAGCCCCAGCATTTT
clone size: .; D gene: TRBD2; V gene: TRBV11-2; J gene: TRBJ2-1; CDR3 protein: CASSPRTSGSSRGNHEQFF; CDR3 DNA: TGTGCCAGCAGCCCCCGGACTAGCGGGTCTTCACGGGGCAATCATGAGCAGTTCTTC
clone size: few; D gene: .; V gene: TRBV20-1; J gene: TRBJ2-1; CDR3 protein: CSATPGGNNEQFF; CDR3 DNA: TGCAGTGCCACGCCAGGGGGGAACAATGAGCAGTTCTTC
clone size: .; D gene: .; V gene: TRBV7-9; J gene: TRBJ2-2; CDR3 protein: CASSLGVGNTGELFF; CDR3 DNA: TGTGCCAGCAGCTTAGGGGTGGGGAACACCGGGGAGCTGTTTTTT
clone size: .; D gene: TRBD1; V gene: TRBV27; J gene: TRBJ2-7; CDR3 protein: CASSSAGTAYEQYF; CDR3 DNA: TGTGCCAGCAGCTCCGCCGGGACAGCCTACGAGCAGTACTTC
clone size: few; D gene: .; V gene: TRBV27; J gene: TRBJ2-3; CDR3 protein: CASSLSGEDTQYF; CDR3 DNA: TGTGCCAGCAGTTTATCAGGGGAGGATACGCAGTATTTT
clone size: few; D gene: .; V gene: TRBV4-2; J gene: TRBJ2-7; CDR3 protein: CASSQDAIARGVTIYEQYF; CDR3 DNA: TGTGCCAGCAGCCAAGATGCAATAGCAAGGGGTGTAACCATCTACGAGCAGTACTTC
clone size: .; D gene: .; V gene: TRBV6-1; J gene: TRBJ2-5; CDR3 protein: CASRVTGAQQETQYF; CDR3 DNA: TGTGCCAGCAGGGTGACGGGAGCTCAGCAAGAGACCCAGTACTTC
clone size: .; D gene: .; V gene: TRBV20-1; J gene: TRBJ1-1; CDR3 protein: CSARVGTLDTEAFF; CDR3 DNA: TGCAGTGCTAGGGTAGGCACCCTCGACACTGAAGCTTTCTTT
clone size: .; D gene: TRBD1; V gene: TRBV19; J gene: TRBJ2-2; CDR3 protein: CASRKTGTGTGELFF; CDR3 DNA: TGTGCCAGTAGAAAGACCGGGACAGGGACCGGGGAGCTGTTTTTT
clone size: few; D gene: .; V gene: TRBV4-1; J gene: TRBJ1-5; CDR3 protein: CASSQDKFLPQHF; CDR3 DNA: TGCGCCAGCAGCCAAGATAAGTTTTTGCCCCAGCATTTT
clone size: .; D gene: .; V gene: TRBV28; J gene: TRBJ1-5; CDR3 protein: CASRKTGNQPQHF; CDR3 DNA: TGTGCCAGCAGGAAAACAGGGAATCAGCCCCAGCATTTT
clone size: .; D gene: .; V gene: TRBV12-3/TRBV12-4; J gene: TRBJ2-7; CDR3 protein: CASSWGFEQYF; CDR3 DNA: TGTGCCAGCAGTTGGGGCTTCGAGCAGTACTTC
clone size: .; D gene: TRBD1; V gene: TRBV28; J gene: TRBJ2-6; CDR3 protein: CASSFRDRVSGANVLTF; CDR3 DNA: TGTGCCAGCAGTTTCCGGGACAGGGTCTCTGGGGCCAACGTCCTGACTTTC
clone size: .; D gene: TRBD2; V gene: TRBV10-3; J gene: TRBJ2-1; CDR3 protein: CASKGASGRSDEQFF; CDR3 DNA: TGTGCCTCAAAAGGGGCTAGCGGGAGGTCGGATGAGCAGTTCTTC
clone size: few; D gene: .; V gene: TRBV7-2; J gene: TRBJ1-5; CDR3 protein: CASSLEGAVGPQHF; CDR3 DNA: TGTGCCAGCAGCTTGGAAGGGGCTGTAGGGCCCCAGCATTTT
clone size: medium-sized; D gene: .; V gene: TRBV6-1; J gene: TRBJ2-7; CDR3 protein: CASRDVSGPTYEQYF; CDR3 DNA: TGTGCCAGCAGGGACGTGTCGGGACCGACCTACGAGCAGTACTTC
clone size: few; D gene: .; V gene: TRBV20-1; J gene: TRBJ1-6; CDR3 protein: CSARGLYNSPLHF; CDR3 DNA: TGCAGTGCTAGGGGACTTTATAATTCACCCCTCCACTTT
clone size: few; D gene: .; V gene: TRBV6-1; J gene: TRBJ1-2; CDR3 protein: CASSESSGGAFFDGYTF; CDR3 DNA: TGTGCCAGCAGTGAGTCTTCCGGGGGCGCGTTCTTCGATGGCTACACCTTC
clone size: .; D gene: .; V gene: TRBV6-1; J gene: TRBJ1-2; CDR3 protein: CASTGADYGYTF; CDR3 DNA: TGTGCCAGCACAGGGGCAGACTATGGCTACACCTTC
clone size: .; D gene: .; V gene: TRBV19; J gene: TRBJ2-5; CDR3 protein: CASSIAQGMETQYF; CDR3 DNA: TGTGCCAGTAGTATAGCCCAGGGAATGGAGACCCAGTACTTC
clone size: few; D gene: .; V gene: TRBV5-1; J gene: TRBJ1-5; CDR3 protein: CASSLVPGNSNQPQHF; CDR3 DNA: TGCGCCAGCAGCTTGGTTCCCGGGAACAGCAATCAGCCCCAGCATTTT
clone size: .; D gene: TRBD2; V gene: TRBV24-1; J gene: TRBJ2-5; CDR3 protein: CATGGASGAIQETQYF; CDR3 DNA: TGTGCCACGGGAGGGGCTAGCGGGGCTATCCAAGAGACCCAGTACTTC
clone size: .; D gene: .; V gene: TRBV20-1; J gene: TRBJ1-1; CDR3 protein: CSATTSNTEAFF; CDR3 DNA: TGCAGTGCCACGACCTCGAACACTGAAGCTTTCTTT